This is a list of T cell receptor beta chains from one sample in a study of shared clonotypes between healthy human individuals. Repertoires were generated with immunoSEQ multiplex PCR, while TCRdb's copy carries only in-frame clones and drops some. This table holds 900,000 to 1,200,000 clones, approximately 80% found once. Sample: memory CD4+ T cells from PBMCs. These receptors came from a man aged 18 to 29 in good health. Some clones in this sample may be carry-over from other donors' samples. Each CDR3 is given with its conserved first and last residue. D genes are given only for firm matches. Not every row has a clone size; where given, it reads once, few, many or a size class.

V	size	J	D	CDR3	DNA
TRBV4-2	once	TRBJ1-5	.	CASSQGFGNQPQHF	TGTGCCAGCAGCCAAGGCTTCGGCAATCAGCCCCAGCATTTT
TRBV7-2	.	TRBJ2-2	TRBD2	CASSSRTSRAGELFF	TGTGCCAGCAGCTCCAGGACTAGCAGAGCCGGGGAGCTGTTTTTT
TRBV14	.	TRBJ2-1	.	CASSQDLLTGQFF	TGTGCCAGCAGCCAAGATTTGCTGACGGGGCAGTTCTTC
TRBV7-9	.	TRBJ2-3	TRBD2	CASSLRAGVGTDTQYF	TGTGCCAGCAGCTTAAGGGCGGGAGTAGGGACAGATACGCAGTATTTT
TRBV18	.	TRBJ2-1	TRBD2	CASSPPAAGVVYNEQFF	TGTGCCAGCTCACCACCCGCGGCGGGAGTAGTTTACAATGAGCAGTTCTTC
TRBV6-1	.	TRBJ2-7	.	CASSEWGQGVYEQYF	TGTGCCAGCAGTGAATGGGGGCAGGGAGTGTACGAGCAGTACTTC
TRBV6-1	.	TRBJ1-2	.	CASRTAPNYGYTF	TGTGCCAGCAGGACAGCCCCTAACTATGGCTACACCTTC
TRBV15	.	TRBJ1-4	.	CATSRDPRRTGSNEKLFF	TGTGCCACCAGCAGGGACCCGAGGCGCACAGGCTCAAATGAAAAACTGTTTTTT
TRBV5-8	.	TRBJ1-1	.	CASSLEAQGTEAFF	TGTGCCAGCAGCTTGGAGGCGCAGGGGACTGAAGCTTTCTTT
TRBV11-1	.	TRBJ1-5	.	CASSLAPLGPQHF	TGTGCCAGCAGCTTAGCGCCGCTGGGGCCCCAGCATTTT
TRBV4-3	.	TRBJ2-7	.	CASSQSYSSSSYEQYF	TGCGCCAGCAGCCAATCCTACAGCTCAAGCTCCTACGAGCAGTACTTC
TRBV6-1	.	TRBJ1-1	.	CASSESTEAFF	TGTGCCAGCAGTGAGTCTACTGAAGCTTTCTTT
TRBV19	.	TRBJ1-1	TRBD1	CASSTDRGPANTEAFF	TGTGCCAGTAGTACCGACAGGGGTCCTGCCAACACTGAAGCTTTCTTT
TRBV11-1	.	TRBJ2-7	TRBD2	CASSLDTSGRPVYEQYF	TGTGCCAGCAGCTTAGATACTAGCGGGAGGCCTGTCTACGAGCAGTACTTC
TRBV27	.	TRBJ1-3	.	CASSLNSALGSGNTIYF	TGTGCCAGCAGTTTAAACTCTGCGCTGGGGTCTGGAAACACCATATATTTT
TRBV5-6	.	TRBJ1-1	.	CASSLWKSGGEAFF	TGTGCCAGCAGCCTATGGAAGAGTGGGGGGGAAGCTTTCTTT
TRBV4-1	.	TRBJ2-7	.	CASSRGNEQYF	TGCGCCAGCAGCCGAGGAAACGAGCAGTACTTC
TRBV7-3	once	TRBJ2-5	.	CASSSDGSWETQYF	TGTGCCAGCAGCTCCGACGGATCCTGGGAGACCCAGTACTTC
TRBV19	.	TRBJ1-5	.	CASSIDNRVGNQPQHF	TGTGCCAGTAGTATAGATAACAGGGTGGGCAATCAGCCCCAGCACTTT
TRBV11-1	.	TRBJ2-5	TRBD1	CASSGLQGRETQYF	TGTGCCAGCAGCGGGTTACAGGGGCGGGAGACCCAGTACTTC
TRBV19	.	TRBJ2-1	.	CGKYNEQFF	TGTGGGAAGTACAATGAGCAGTTCTTC
TRBV7-3	.	TRBJ2-3	.	CASSLQGADTQYF	TGTGCCAGCAGCTTACAGGGAGCGGATACGCAGTATTTT
TRBV19	once	TRBJ2-1	.	CASSTLQGVGPLSEQFF	TGTGCCAGTAGTACCCTACAAGGGGTGGGACCCTTGAGTGAGCAGTTCTTC
TRBV14	.	TRBJ1-2	.	CASSQDLEAYGYTF	TGTGCCAGCAGCCAAGATCTTGAAGCATATGGCTACACCTTC
TRBV9	.	TRBJ2-2	.	CASSVAGLPWGELFF	TGTGCCAGCAGCGTAGCGGGATTACCGTGGGGGGAGCTGTTTTTT
TRBV15	once	TRBJ1-2	TRBD1	CATSRGSGGYYGYTF	TGTGCCACCAGCAGAGGTTCAGGGGGTTACTATGGCTACACCTTC
TRBV18	.	TRBJ2-7	.	CASSPDGGKSLVRYF	TGTGCCAGCTCCCCGGATGGGGGGAAGTCACTCGTTAGGTACTTC
TRBV7-2	.	TRBJ2-3	TRBD1	CASSLGQNTDTQYF	TGTGCCAGCAGCCTGGGACAGAACACAGATACGCAGTATTTT
TRBV18	.	TRBJ2-5	TRBD2	CASSPAASGTWETQYF	TGTGCCAGCTCACCAGCGGCTAGCGGGACATGGGAGACCCAGTACTTC
TRBV4-2	.	TRBJ2-2	.	CASSQGAADDANTGELFF	TGTGCCAGCAGCCAAGGGGCCGCCGACGATGCGAACACCGGGGAGCTGTTTTTT
TRBV6-1	.	TRBJ1-5	.	CASSPGRNNQPQHF	TGTGCCAGCAGTCCGGGACGGAACAATCAGCCCCAGCATTTT